This TCR beta chain was found in a study of shared clonotypes between healthy human individuals. Study-level results: Sampling involved blood alone; tissue repertoires likely differ.

The V and J ends lost 1 base and 4 bases respectively, with 22 bases between them. CDR1 is MGHRA and CDR2 is YSYEKL in the germline V gene. The CDR3 sequence is 18 residues long. With regard to this clone: Its matching antigen is unknown.

Profiling relied on immunoSEQ multiplex PCR, and the TCRdb table lists in-frame clones only, not all of them. The sample holds more than 2 million clones, approximately 94% seen once. The chain recombines TRBV4-1 with TRBJ1-2, with D perhaps TRBD1 (5 bases). The TCR was taken from a man younger than 35 in good health. The specimen sequenced was naive CD4+ T cells sorted from blood. Subset noted: CD45RA+ positively selected. The CDR3 region is CASSQGGQGGPARYGYTF. Here the CDR3 DNA reads TGCGCCAGCAGCCAAGGAGGGCAGGGAGGTCCCGCCCGCTATGGCTACACCTTC.